Each of the 14 T cell receptor beta chains below was sequenced from the same sample in a study of T cell changes during pregnancy in multiple sclerosis. Using immunoSEQ multiplex PCR, the repertoire was profiled, and TCRdb retains in-frame clones only, with some absent. Seen here are about 110,000 clones, 91% observed once, and the top ten hold roughly 1.6%. Material: peripheral blood, obtained before pregnancy. The receptor source for this set is a female donor with multiple sclerosis, enrolled in a pregnancy study.

The V gene is TRBV9, the J gene TRBJ2-1, with a possible D match to TRBD1 (6 bases). In germline, CDR1 is SGDLS, CDR2 YYNGEE. The V gene lost 4 bases and the J gene lost 6 bases, with 14 bases spanning the gap. The CDR3 extends over 14 amino acids. The CDR3 bases are TGTGCCAGCAGCCGGACAGACAAGGCCAATGAGCAGTTCTTC. As protein: CASSRTDKANEQFF.

The rearrangement uses TRBV11-2 and TRBJ1-2, with TRBD1 as a possible D gene (5 bases). V dropped 2 bases and J dropped 4 bases, with 17 bases sitting between them. The CDR3 sequence is 16 residues long. The germline V gene encodes CDR1 SGHAT and CDR2 FQNNGV. CDR3 nucleotide sequence: TGTGCCAGCAGCTTACAGGACACGGTACCCTCCTATGGCTACACCTTC. This sequence encodes CASSLQDTVPSYGYTF.

The chain uses TRBV11-3 and TRBJ1-5; TRBD1 might be the D (5 bases). Germline CDR1 is SGHNT and CDR2 is YENEEA. The V end lost 5 bases, the J end lost 3 bases, and 20 bases lay between the germline ends. The CDR3 is 17 amino acids. CDR3 amino acids: CASSPRGGGESNQPQHF. For the CDR3, the DNA is TGTGCCAGCAGCCCCCGTGGCGGAGGGGAGTCCAATCAGCCCCAGCATTTT.

The chain combines TRBV28 with TRBJ2-3; perhaps TRBD2 as D (6 bases). The V end lost 9 bases, the J end lost 6 bases, and 22 bases lay between the germline ends. The length of the CDR3 is 15 residues. Germline-derived CDR1 and CDR2 are MDHEN and SYDVKM. The CDR3 here is CASVTGAGVVDTQYF. Here the CDR3 DNA reads TGTGCCAGTGTAACGGGAGCGGGTGTCGTGGATACGCAGTATTTT.

This clone was observed a single time. The chain employs TRBV4-3 and TRBJ2-7; D is ambiguous. Between the trimmed V and J ends, which lost 1 base and 2 bases, there was a span of 6 bases. The length of the CDR3 is 13 residues. Germline lookup yields CDR1 LGHNA and CDR2 YSLEER. The CDR3 DNA reads TGCGCCAGCAGCCAAGCGCAGACCTACGAGCAGTACTTC. This encodes CASSQAQTYEQYF.

The rearrangement links TRBV7-2 to TRBJ1-3; D is uncertain. In germline, CDR1 is SGHTA, CDR2 FQGNSA. The CDR3 loop spans 18 amino acids. Trimming took 0 bases from V and 3 from J, leaving 18 bases between them. Here the CDR3 reads CASSLALGTGIVGNTIYF. In nucleotides, the CDR3 is TGTGCCAGCAGCTTAGCGTTGGGAACGGGGATTGTTGGAAACACCATATATTTT.

The chain links TRBV7-3 to TRBJ1-5, with D unclear. Deletions cut 3 bases from V and 10 bases from J, with 19 bases between. Germline V gives CDR1 SGHTA, CDR2 FQGTGA. The CDR3 is made up of 15 amino acids. The CDR3 sequence is CASSLEPGRHTPQHF. The CDR3 region has the DNA TGTGCCAGCAGCTTGGAGCCGGGAAGACATACTCCCCAGCATTTT.

This chain connects TRBV28 to TRBJ2-3; TRBD2 agrees at 7 bases. The CDR3 contains 15 residues. The ends lost 8 bases at V and 2 bases at J; junction bases unmatched: 10. From germline, CDR1 is MDHEN and CDR2 SYDVKM. The CDR3 DNA reads TGTGCCAGCTCGAATCAGCGGGAAGCCACAGATACGCAGTATTTT. This gives the protein CASSNQREATDTQYF.

This rearrangement joins TRBV6-5 to TRBJ1-5; D is undetermined. The germline CDR1 and CDR2 sequences are MNHEY and SVGAGI. This CDR3 region has 12 residues. V shed 2 bases and J shed 4 bases, with 3 bases lying between them. Here the CDR3 DNA reads TGTGCCAGCAGTTACGAGAATCAGCCCCAGCATTTT. As protein: CASSYENQPQHF.

The V gene is TRBV10-3, the J gene TRBJ1-5; TRBD1 matches at 7 bases. Germline V gene sequence: CDR1 ENHRY, CDR2 SYGVKD. The CDR3 extends over 16 amino acids. The V segment lost 0 bases and the J segment 2 bases; nucleotides outside the gene matches: 4. Here the CDR3 reads CAISESRQGGNQPQHF. The CDR3 region has the DNA TGTGCCATCAGTGAGTCGAGGCAGGGGGGCAATCAGCCCCAGCATTTT.

CDR3: CASSLQGAIPRGTQYF. The CDR3 nucleotides are TGCGCCAGCAGTCTCCAGGGGGCCATACCCCGTGGGACCCAGTACTTC. The chain has TRBV23-1 and TRBJ2-5, with 8 positions matching TRBD1. TRBV23-1 is marked as an open reading frame, function uncertain. The CDR3 sequence is 16 residues long. The V and J ends lost 4 bases and 7 bases, in that order; junction bases with no gene match: 14.

The chain links TRBV5-5 to TRBJ1-1; D remains unclear. The CDR3 consists of 13 residues. The V end lost 4 bases, the J end lost 4 bases, and 11 bases lay between the germline ends. Germline V gives CDR1 SGHKS, CDR2 YYEKEE (reference sequence). This CDR3 reads CASSPLARTEAFF. The CDR3 DNA reads TGTGCCAGCAGCCCCCTGGCTCGCACTGAAGCTTTCTTT.

This chain links TRBV19 with TRBJ2-5, with 8 bases lining up with TRBD1. Germline V CDR1 and CDR2: LNHDA, SQIVND (reference sequence). The CDR3 runs 15 residues. Trimming at V came to 3 bases and at J to 7 bases, leaving 10 bases not matched to a gene. CDR3 nucleotide sequence: TGTGCCAGTAGTATGCGAGGACAGGGTCAATTGACCCAGTACTTC. This codes for CASSMRGQGQLTQYF.

The rearrangement uses TRBV4-2 and TRBJ2-1; 12 nucleotides agree with TRBD2. The junction had 11 bases not matched to a gene; V was cut back by 4 bases and J by 7 bases. Germline assignment: CDR1 LGHNA and CDR2 YNFKEQ. This CDR3 has 17 residues. In DNA, the CDR3 is TGTGCCAGCAGCCGGCGGCTAGCGGGAGGGCCGATGAATGAGCAGTTCTTC. Translating it yields CASSRRLAGGPMNEQFF.